Below, 30 T cell receptor beta chains from the same sample are listed, as sequenced in a study of early stage breast cancer tumors. The assay was immunoSEQ multiplex PCR, and TCRdb's table has in-frame clones only and misses some. The sample shows 50,000 to 65,000 clones, about 83% of them seen only once. Sequenced: blood. These receptors were taken from a person under 45 with breast cancer.

The V call is TRBV7-2, the J call TRBJ2-5, with D perhaps TRBD1 (6 bases). Germline loops: CDR1 SGHTA, CDR2 FQGNSA. V was shortened by 4 bases and J by 2 bases, with 8 bases between the two germline ends. The CDR3 length is 13 residues. This CDR3 is CASSSGQQETQYF. The CDR3 coding sequence is TGTGCCAGCAGCTCAGGACAGCAAGAGACCCAGTACTTC.

The chain couples TRBV15 to TRBJ2-3, with a weak D call TRBD2 (5 bases). The germline V gene encodes CDR1 LNHNV and CDR2 YYDKDF (reference sequence). V was clipped by 6 bases and J by 3 bases, with 10 bases between them. The CDR3 contains 13 residues. The CDR3 reads CATRRTYTDTQYF. Written as DNA, the CDR3 is TGTGCCACCAGACGGACTTATACAGATACGCAGTATTTT.

As DNA, the CDR3 is TGCAGCGTGGGGAGGAACTATGGCTACACCTTC. Its protein is CSVGRNYGYTF. The chain employs TRBV29-1 and TRBJ1-2, with no clear D. The CDR3 extends over 11 amino acids. Trimming took 6 bases from V and 2 from J, leaving 7 bases between them. CDR1 is SQVTM, CDR2 ANQGSEA, per germline.

The genes are TRBV11-2 and TRBJ1-5; D not certain. The CDR3 sequence is 13 residues long. Trimming shortened V by 0 bases and J by 7 bases, and 7 bases separated the two germline ends. The germline V gene has CDR1 SGHAT and CDR2 FQNNGV. The CDR3 DNA reads TGTGCCAGCAGCTTAGAAAGGGAACAGCCCCAGCATTTT. The encoded protein is CASSLEREQPQHF.

The chain links TRBV2 to TRBJ1-2; D might be TRBD1 (6 bases). Trimming cost V 8 bases and J 8 bases, with 18 bases left between them. This CDR3 is 13 amino acids long. Germline lookup yields CDR1 SNHLY and CDR2 FYNNEI. The DNA for the CDR3 is TGTGCCAGCTTATTCGGACAGTCAGGGGGCTACACCTTC. The encoded protein is CASLFGQSGGYTF.

J is TRBJ1-2 and V is TRBV6-5; no definite D call. The V gene lost 5 bases and the J gene lost 4 bases, with 17 bases spanning the gap. There are 15 residues in the CDR3. The germline V gene encodes CDR1 MNHEY and CDR2 SVGAGI. The CDR3 loop is CASSTSGLEVYGYTF. The CDR3 nucleotides read TGTGCCAGCAGTACCAGTGGCTTGGAGGTCTATGGCTACACCTTC.

The genes are TRBV5-4 and TRBJ2-7, with unresolved D. The CDR3 contains 14 residues. Germline V gene sequence: CDR1 SGHNT, CDR2 YYREEE (reference sequence). Trimming left V 2 bases short and J 3 bases short, with 12 bases between. CDR3 residues: CASSFDGYGYEQYF. CDR3 bases: TGTGCCAGCAGCTTCGATGGTTACGGCTACGAGCAGTACTTC.

The chain couples TRBV30 to TRBJ2-7; TRBD2 aligns across 7 bases. The CDR3 is 14 residues long. V lost 4 bases, J lost 4 bases, and 10 bases stayed unmatched. CDR1 GTSNPN and CDR2 SVGIG come from the germline V gene (reference sequence). This CDR3 reads CAWKARLAKYEQYF. CDR3 coding DNA: TGTGCCTGGAAAGCAAGACTAGCTAAGTACGAGCAGTACTTC.

This clone showed up just once. This CDR3 reads CASSLGRGLAAYNEQFF. The CDR3 DNA reads as TGTGCCAGCAGCTTAGGGCGCGGACTAGCAGCCTACAATGAGCAGTTCTTC. The rearrangement uses TRBV11-3 and TRBJ2-1; 8 nucleotides line up with TRBD2. V lost 1 base and J lost 2; bases outside the gene matches: 7. Germline CDR1 SGHNT, CDR2 YENEEA. The CDR3 spans 17 residues.

CDR3 DNA sequence: TGTGCCAGTAGTAAACGGGACACCCGGGGGGATCAGCCCCAGCATTTT. This codes for CASSKRDTRGDQPQHF. The chain couples TRBV19 to TRBJ1-5; possible D gene TRBD1, 6 bases. V was trimmed by 4 bases and J by 5 bases, leaving 18 bases between them. Germline CDR1 and CDR2: LNHDA and SQIVND (reference sequence). The CDR3 covers 16 residues.

This clone was seen a handful of times. The V and J genes are TRBV2 and TRBJ1-2; the D gene is possibly TRBD1 (6 bases). V lost 3 bases and J 7 bases, leaving 15 bases between the germline ends. There are 14 residues in the CDR3. Looked up from germline, CDR1 is SNHLY and CDR2 is FYNNEI. DNA for the CDR3: TGTGCCAGCAGTGATACCCGGGGGGCGGGTGGCTACACCTTC. It specifies CASSDTRGAGGYTF.

The chain uses TRBV30 and TRBJ2-1, with 9 bases lining up with TRBD1. V was clipped by 2 bases and J by 4 bases; unmatched bases: 6. The CDR3 contains 15 residues. Per the germline V gene, CDR1 is GTSNPN and CDR2 is SVGIG (reference sequence). Written as DNA, the CDR3 is TGTGCCTGGAGTTTTGGACAGGGGCCATACAATGAGCAGTTCTTC. As protein: CAWSFGQGPYNEQFF.

This clone was detected once. The CDR3 region is CASSPTRANYGYTF. The CDR3 DNA is TGTGCCAGCAGCCCGACAAGAGCTAACTATGGCTACACCTTC. The V gene is TRBV6-5, the J gene TRBJ1-2; D uncertain. The V and J ends lost 6 bases and 0 bases respectively, with 11 bases between them. In germline, CDR1 is MNHEY, CDR2 SVGAGI. This CDR3 has 14 amino acids.

The rearrangement joins TRBV7-9 to TRBJ1-1; D is unclear. Germline V gene data show CDR1 as SEHNR and CDR2 as FQNEAQ (reference sequence). Trimming left V 2 bases short and J 7 bases short, with 14 bases between. This CDR3 contains 14 residues. As DNA, the CDR3 is TGTGCCAGCAGCTTATGGGTCATCAGGAATGAAGCTTTCTTT. The encoded protein is CASSLWVIRNEAFF. The entire variable domain, with the rest obtained from reference TRBV7-9 and TRBJ1-1, is as follows: DTGVSQNPRHKITKRGQNVTFRCDPISEHNRLYWYRQTLGQGPEFLTYFQNEAQLEKSRLLSDRFSAERPKGSFSTLEIQRTEQGDSAMYLCASSLWVIRNEAFFGQGTRLTVV.

This chain joins TRBV12-2 and TRBJ2-7. TRBV12-2 constitutes a pseudogene. This CDR3 comprises 15 residues. CDR3 loop: CASRLSRTVIVEQYF. CDR3 coding DNA: TGTGCAAGTCGCCTTTCCCGGACCGTCATCGTCGAGCAGTACTTC.

This clone has just one count. This sequence joins TRBV9 and TRBJ2-1, with TRBD2 matching over 13 bases. The germline V gene has CDR1 SGDLS and CDR2 YYNGEE. With 3 bases clipped from V and 3 bases from J, the junction kept 3 bases outside the gene matches. This CDR3 spans 16 amino acids. As DNA, the CDR3 is TGTGCCAGCAGCGGCGGGACTAGCGGGGTCTACAATGAGCAGTTCTTC. Its translation: CASSGGTSGVYNEQFF.

CDR3 sequence reads: CASSPPYRRGNYGYTF. The CDR3 bases are TGTGCCAGCTCACCACCGTACAGGAGGGGTAACTATGGCTACACCTTC. The chain couples TRBV18 to TRBJ1-2, with D possibly being TRBD1 (5 bases). This CDR3 contains 16 residues. The V and J ends lost 0 bases and 1 base respectively, with 12 bases between them. Germline V CDR1 and CDR2: KGHSH, LQKENI.

This chain uses TRBV5-5 with TRBJ2-5, with D unclear. The V and J ends lost 0 bases and 0 bases respectively, with 12 bases between them. The CDR3 runs 16 residues. Per the germline V gene, CDR1 is SGHKS and CDR2 is YYEKEE (reference sequence). The CDR3 coding sequence is TGTGCCAGCAGCTTGGAGCAATTCGTAGACCAAGAGACCCAGTACTTC. Amino acid sequence: CASSLEQFVDQETQYF.

The chain has TRBV6-1 and TRBJ2-7; D perhaps matches TRBD2 (5 bases). The CDR3 runs 15 residues. Germline V gives CDR1 MNHNS, CDR2 SASEGT. V gave up 4 bases and J gave up 2 bases, with 15 bases separating them. The CDR3, as DNA: TGTGCCAGCAGTGTTAGGGAACTAGGGCCCTACGAGCAGTACTTC. The encoded protein is CASSVRELGPYEQYF.

V usage is TRBV28 and J usage is TRBJ2-2; 7 nucleotides agree with TRBD1. CDR1 MDHEN and CDR2 SYDVKM come from the germline V gene. The CDR3 totals 15 residues. J was trimmed by 4 bases and V by 2 bases; bases with no gene match: 4. CDR3 sequence (DNA): TGTGCCAGCAGTTTAGGTCCAGGGGGCACCGGGGAGCTGTTTTTT. It codes for CASSLGPGGTGELFF.

The chain couples TRBV7-9 to TRBJ2-1, with D perhaps given as TRBD1 or TRBD2 (6 bases each). Germline assignment: CDR1 SEHNR and CDR2 FQNEAQ (reference sequence). The V and J ends lost 7 bases and 7 bases respectively, with 14 bases between them. This CDR3 is 13 amino acids long. CDR3 DNA sequence: TGTGCCAGCAACCAGAGAGGGGGGAATGAGCAGTTCTTC. Encoded protein: CASNQRGGNEQFF. Full variable domain (rest looked up from reference TRBV7-9 and TRBJ2-1): DTGVSQNPRHKITKRGQNVTFRCDPISEHNRLYWYRQTLGQGPEFLTYFQNEAQLEKSRLLSDRFSAERPKGSFSTLEIQRTEQGDSAMYLCASNQRGGNEQFFGPGTRLTVL.

V usage is TRBV7-9 and J usage is TRBJ2-1; 7 bases agree with TRBD2. The CDR3 is 15 amino acids. Germline V CDR1 and CDR2: SEHNR, FQNEAQ (reference sequence). Germline trimming cut 4 bases from V and 8 bases from J; bases unmatched to any gene: 11. In nucleotides, the CDR3 is TGTGCCAGCAGCTCCGCTGCGGGAGAATCGGATGAGCAGTTCTTC. Translating it yields CASSSAAGESDEQFF.

The genes are TRBV29-1 and TRBJ2-7; 11 bases align to TRBD2. Trimming removed 7 bases from V and 6 bases from J; junction bases left unmatched: 8. This CDR3 has 13 residues. Germline V CDR1 and CDR2: SQVTM, ANQGSEA. CDR3 nucleotide sequence: TGCAGCGCCCATCTAGCGGGAGGTGGCGAGCAGTACTTC. This codes for CSAHLAGGGEQYF.

J is TRBJ1-1 and V is TRBV5-1; tentative D call: TRBD1 (5 bases). Germline V CDR1 and CDR2: SGHRS, YFSETQ. The CDR3 is 14 residues long. Trimming shortened V by 4 bases and J by 3 bases, and 13 bases separated the two germline ends. CDR3 DNA sequence: TGCGCCAGCAGCGTCCAGGGCTCGGACACTGAAGCTTTCTTT. As protein: CASSVQGSDTEAFF.

The genes are TRBV18 and TRBJ2-3; D is uncertain. CDR1 is KGHSH and CDR2 is LQKENI in the germline V gene. The CDR3 sequence is 16 residues long. V was clipped by 2 bases and J by 2 bases, with 14 bases between them. The CDR3 sequence: CASSPKGPNPTDTQYF. DNA for the CDR3: TGTGCCAGCTCACCAAAAGGACCAAACCCCACAGATACGCAGTATTTT.

The chain employs TRBV7-9 and TRBJ2-7; no reliable D call. The ends were cut back, 0 bases at V and 5 bases at J, with 14 bases in the middle. Germline-derived CDR1 and CDR2 are SEHNR and FQNEAQ (reference sequence). This CDR3 has 15 amino acids. CDR3 sequence (DNA): TGTGCCAGCAGCTTAGCGTCGATTAGCAACCACGAGCAGTACTTC. This codes for CASSLASISNHEQYF.

This clone was counted only a few times. The CDR3 region is CASSWDRGSNQPQHF. The DNA of the CDR3 is TGTGCCAGCAGCTGGGACAGAGGAAGCAATCAGCCCCAGCATTTT. The rearrangement joins TRBV7-2 to TRBJ1-5; the match to TRBD1 covers 7 bases. V lost 4 bases to trimming and J lost 1 base; unmatched junction nucleotides: 4. There are 15 residues in the CDR3. Germline V gene lookup returns CDR1 SGHTA and CDR2 FQGNSA.

The chain combines TRBV5-1 with TRBJ2-7; 13 bases are a match to TRBD2. J was trimmed by 5 bases and V by 0 bases; bases with no gene match: 14. The CDR3 is 19 residues long. Per the germline V gene, CDR1 is SGHRS and CDR2 is YFSETQ. CDR3 in DNA: TGCGCCAGCAGCTTGGCCAGCAACCGGGGACTAGCGGGAAATCACGAGCAGTACTTC. It is translated as CASSLASNRGLAGNHEQYF.

The V gene is TRBV29-1, the J gene TRBJ1-2, with D tentatively TRBD1 (5 bases). The CDR3 is made up of 12 amino acids. Trimming pared 7 bases from V and 7 bases from J, leaving 16 bases between. In germline, CDR1 is SQVTM, CDR2 ANQGSEA. The CDR3 DNA follows: TGCAGCGCAAGGGGAGTAGTTACTGGCTACACCTTC. Protein product: CSARGVVTGYTF.

This clone was recorded a few times. V gene TRBV10-2 combines with J gene TRBJ1-1, with D maybe TRBD1 (5 bases). V gave up 3 bases and J gave up 3 bases, with 11 bases separating them. The length of the CDR3 is 14 residues. The germline V gene has CDR1 WSHSY and CDR2 SAAADI. The CDR3 region has the DNA TGCGCCAGCAGTGACGGTCAGGGACACACTGAAGCTTTCTTT. It specifies CASSDGQGHTEAFF.